This T cell receptor (beta chain) was retrieved from a study of blood T cell repertoires in COVID-19. Study as a whole: Samples of COVID-19 (acute and convalescent) were obtained from the United States, Italy and Spain. PBMCs, B-cell-depleted T cells, or T cells were the source of the cDNA or gDNA that made up the material.

Those enrolled, adults aged roughly 18 to 90 years, came from fewer than 25 US areas. Clones were sequenced by immunoSEQ multiplex PCR, and TCRdb holds only the in-frame ones, with some missing. The sample comprises fewer than 500,000 clones, 87% of which are singletons, and about 2% rests with the top ten. Germline V gene lookup returns CDR1 GTSNPN and CDR2 SVGIG (reference sequence). The CDR3 totals 15 residues. Trimming took 1 base from V and 7 from J; bases not matched to a gene: 8. The gene calls are TRBV30 and TRBJ1-4; 8 nucleotides line up with TRBD1. The clonotype was recovered from a woman younger than 30 with acute COVID-19. Sequencing was performed on PBMCs or T cells enriched from blood (not recorded which). The CDR3 sequence: CAWSADRAAGEKLFF. The CDR3 nucleotides read TGTGCCTGGAGTGCGGACAGGGCGGCGGGTGAAAAACTGTTTTTT.